This T cell receptor (beta chain) was sequenced during a study of shared clonotypes between healthy human individuals (dated by TCRdb to 2019 to 2021). Regarding the complete study: A few men and a couple of women, aged 18 to 49 years, made up the cohort. For each donor, CD4 naive and CD4 memory were each run on three plates, CD8 naive on two plates, and CD8 memory on one plate. To estimate repertoire size and how much clonotype sharing occurs between individuals, the study deeply sequenced the blood TCR repertoires of about 5 healthy adults. To increase sequencing depth and limit assay-specific biases, TCR repertoire library preparation and sequencing were carried out by different laboratories using diverse techniques. Leukapheresis yielded between about 0.8 and 9.5 billion PBMCs per donor. Broad study findings and their caveats: Even with the large sequencing depth, rarefaction of the sorted-subset datasets indicated that sequencing was incomplete. Compared with non-shared clonotypes, clonotypes shared by all four sorted-subset donors had higher generation probabilities. Larger estimated clonotype richness was generally found for naive subsets than for memory subsets. Sampling was restricted to blood, and TCR repertoires in tissue are likely to differ from TCR repertoires in blood. Pairwise subsampling indicated that sequencing depth was expected to affect the degree of clonotype sharing among donors. Around 5% of naive CD4, 3% to 4% of naive CD8, roughly 2.4% of memory CD4, and about 0.4% of memory CD8 clonotypes were shared across a few donors. The small number of donors limited the genetic and exposure-history diversity represented.

To note about this clone: Its cognate antigen has yet to be identified. Base quality data are lacking; no much larger clone is found one base away. This sample also contains other DNA sequences that code for the same CDR3.

V lost 0 bases and J lost 3 bases; the stretch between them is 9 bases long. Inclusive of the bounding cysteine and phenylalanine, the CDR3 is 15 residues long. The retained sequence is limited to the CDR3, 45 bases, with the frame set at the first base. CDR1 SGHRS and CDR2 YFSETQ were looked up in the germline V gene. Using the deep immunoSEQ assay, multiplex PCR amplified TCR CDR3 regions from genomic DNA. Extracted genomic DNA from each cell subset was spread evenly across all wells of several immunoSEQ 96-well plates, with each plate serving as a replicate. Each replicate PCR for sorted subsets received about 200 ng genomic DNA, equal to around 32,000 T cell genomes. Purified libraries were quantified with a Qubit 3.0 fluorometer, sized on a Bioanalyzer 2100, and re-quantified with the KAPA Library Quantification kit. Every immunoSEQ 96-well plate was sequenced on a separate single-read 150-cycle Illumina NextSeq 550 flow cell. The paper's data handling went like this. Because the immunoSEQ output included only junctional sequences and no quality scores, the filtering could not be the same as the filtering used for full-length reads. Sequences were annotated with PyIR, a Python wrapper for IgBLAST v1.9, and V/J genes and CDR3 were assigned using IMGT germline references. Reads with weak V/J assignments (E-value above 1e-6), missing CDR3, stop codons, out-of-frame junctions, or ambiguous translated residues were removed. A V3J clonotype was defined by an identical inferred V gene, J gene, and CDR3 amino acid sequence. The percentage overlap between two repertoires was calculated by dividing the number of shared unique clonotypes by the size of the smaller repertoire. Three approaches were used to assess repertoire richness: RTK rarefaction, the Chao1 estimator, and Recon v2.1 estimates of unobserved clonotypes. Generation probabilities were computed with OLGA for all TCRbeta clonotypes obtained by the gDNA method from a few donors. TCRdb limited this immuneACCESS table to in-frame rearrangements with V and J called. A share of clones is missing; checked studies link under half to unresolved V genes, and the rest is unexplained. V, J and clone size are those of that table, while D and trimming were read from the DNA. Here the sample has a few million clones; about nine tenths occur a single time. Around 0.4% of the sample belongs to the ten largest clones.

The donors were healthy, HIV-negative adults with no recently reported acute infections or vaccinations. All donors were Caucasian adults living in Nashville, Tennessee, USA. CD4+ T cells were enriched by magnetic negative selection, after which naive cells were positively selected on CD45RA and the negative fraction was taken as the memory subset. Blood was obtained by leukapheresis, after which PBMCs were separated by Ficoll-Histopaque density gradient centrifugation and cryopreserved in liquid nitrogen vapor phase. Purity and quantity of every magnetically sorted T cell population were checked by analytical flow cytometry. Genomic DNA was isolated from every sorted fraction and measured by UV absorbance on a Nanodrop 2000c.

The chain is encoded by TRBV5-1 joined to TRBJ1-4; TRBD1 is a weak D gene call, 5 bases matching. The sample taken for sequencing was naive CD4+ T cells from PBMCs. Taken with the paper, the label for cell subset or site translates to: CD45RA+ positively selected. This clonotype was obtained from a man aged 18 to 35 in good health. Some clones in this sample may be carry-over from other donors' samples. The nucleotide sequence reads as follows: TGCGCCAGCAGCTTGGCCGGGGGATCTAATGAAAAACTGTTTTTT. Its translation reads: CASSLAGGSNEKLFF.